Presented here are 8 T cell receptor beta chains from one specimen sequenced in a study of identifying expanded T cells in peripheral blood. TCRdb's copy holds only in-frame clones and misses some; the assay was immunoSEQ multiplex PCR. In the table there are about 91,000 clones, about 87% of which are singletons. The sequencing input was blood. These receptors were taken from a person between 18 and 70 years old in good health.

This clone came up a few times. This chain links TRBV6-5 with TRBJ2-2; D is uncertain. The CDR3 is made up of 13 amino acids. Germline values: CDR1 MNHEY, CDR2 SVGAGI. The ends were cut back, 7 bases at V and 5 bases at J, with 11 bases in the middle. The CDR3 loop is CASTNKGTGELFF. CDR3 DNA sequence: TGTGCCAGCACCAACAAGGGTACCGGGGAGCTGTTTTTT.

The chain joins TRBV28 to TRBJ1-5; D ambiguous. Trimming took off 7 bases at V and 2 bases at J, with 12 bases between the two ends. CDR1 and CDR2 from the germline V gene are MDHEN and SYDVKM. The CDR3 runs 14 residues. In DNA, the CDR3 is TGTGCCAGCACAGAACGGGTAGGCAATCAGCCCCAGCATTTT. It codes for CASTERVGNQPQHF.

This clone turned up a few times. The CDR3 coding sequence is TGTGCCAGCAGTTACACAGGGACCAATTCACCCCTCCACTTT. It codes for CASSYTGTNSPLHF. V gene TRBV6-6 combines with J gene TRBJ1-6, with a tentative D call TRBD1 (6 bases). The CDR3 is 14 residues long. CDR1 is MNHNY, CDR2 SVGAGI, per germline (reference sequence). Deletions cut 2 bases from V and 7 bases from J, with 9 bases between.

The rearrangement joins TRBV27 to TRBJ2-5; D may be TRBD1 or TRBD2 (5 bases each). The CDR3 length is 14 residues. Germline CDR1 and CDR2: MNHEY and SMNVEV (reference sequence). The V gene lost 6 bases and the J gene lost 5 bases, with 16 bases spanning the gap. CDR3 DNA sequence: TGTGCCAGCAGAACCTATCTAGGGGAGGAGACCCAGTACTTC. It codes for CASRTYLGEETQYF.

The V gene is TRBV29-1, the J gene TRBJ2-1, with 10 bases aligning to TRBD2. The CDR3 totals 14 residues. The V and J ends lost 8 bases and 7 bases, in that order; junction bases with no gene match: 11. In germline, CDR1 is SQVTM, CDR2 ANQGSEA. The CDR3 sequence: CSSVVLAGANEQFF. The CDR3 DNA reads as TGCAGCTCGGTCGTGCTAGCGGGAGCGAATGAGCAGTTCTTC.

This clone was counted only a few times. The chain combines TRBV6-4 with TRBJ1-6; a weak D match, TRBD1 (6 bases). CDR3 length equals 15 residues. Germline loops: CDR1 MRHNA, CDR2 SNTAGT. Trimming stripped 0 bases from V and 10 bases from J, with 13 bases between. The CDR3 reads CASSDSAGDLSPLHF. The CDR3 nucleotides read TGTGCCAGCAGTGACTCAGCAGGGGACCTCTCACCCCTCCACTTT.

The rearrangement links TRBV6-4 to TRBJ2-3; D might be TRBD1 or TRBD2, each matching 5 bases. The V gene lost 0 bases and the J gene lost 0 bases, with 7 bases spanning the gap. Germline CDR1 is MRHNA and CDR2 is SNTAGT. The CDR3 totals 15 residues. The CDR3 coding sequence is TGTGCCAGCAGTGACTCGGGGGAGAGCACAGATACGCAGTATTTT. It codes for CASSDSGESTDTQYF.

The V and J genes are TRBV10-3 and TRBJ2-2; 9 bases line up with TRBD2. Germline CDR1 reads ENHRY; CDR2 reads SYGVKD. The CDR3 runs to 15 residues. The junction had 3 bases not matched to a gene; V was cut back by 6 bases and J by 1 base. CDR3 sequence (DNA): TGTGCCATCAGAAAGACTAGCGGGAACACCGGGGAGCTGTTTTTT. This encodes CAIRKTSGNTGELFF.